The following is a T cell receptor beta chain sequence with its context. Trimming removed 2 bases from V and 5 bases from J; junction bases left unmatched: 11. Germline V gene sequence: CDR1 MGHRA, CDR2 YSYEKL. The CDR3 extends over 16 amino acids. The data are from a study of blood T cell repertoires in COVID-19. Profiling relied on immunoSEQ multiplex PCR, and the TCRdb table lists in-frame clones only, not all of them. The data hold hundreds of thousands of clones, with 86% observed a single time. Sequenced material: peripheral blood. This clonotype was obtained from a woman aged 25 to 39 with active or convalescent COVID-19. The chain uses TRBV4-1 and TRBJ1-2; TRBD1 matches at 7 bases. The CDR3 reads CASSQPLQGYKYGYTF. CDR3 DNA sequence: TGCGCCAGCAGCCAACCTTTACAGGGGTACAAGTATGGCTACACCTTC.